The clone carrying this T cell receptor beta chain has more than one count but fewer than ten. Its cognate antigen is unknown. This record belongs to a study of T cell responses to AZD1222 COVID-19 vaccine. The protocol was immunoSEQ multiplex PCR, while the TCRdb copy is restricted to in-frame clones and leaves out a portion. The data hold around 150,000 clones, with roughly 88% observed a single time. Broader study findings: The sample set comprised mostly white British donors with more females, and clonal diversity was possibly underestimated. CD4 TCRs associated with vaccination spanned spike, dominating at 160-218 and 743-854.

Looked up from germline, CDR1 is WNHNN and CDR2 is SYGVQD (reference sequence). The CDR3 spans 14 residues. V lost 3 bases and J 5 bases, leaving 10 bases between the germline ends. Doses given second, at about 4 or about 12 weeks, were pooled. The sequencing here drew on peripheral blood, taken 28 days after the second AZD1222 dose. This clonotype was sampled from an adult who received the AZD1222 COVID-19 vaccine. J is TRBJ2-2 and V is TRBV10-1; D possibly corresponds to TRBD1 (5 bases). CDR3 nucleotide sequence: TGCGCCAGCAGTGAAGGGGAAGTGACCGGGGAGCTGTTTTTT. Translating gives CASSEGEVTGELFF.